The 23 T cell receptor beta chains in this list originate from one sample, sequenced in a study of blood T cell repertoires in COVID-19. The method was immunoSEQ multiplex PCR; TCRdb's version includes in-frame clones alone and lacks a portion of them. The table includes some 210,000 clones, about nine tenths detected once. Sequencing used peripheral blood. Source of these receptors: a man aged 55 to 69 who had recovered from COVID-19.

V is TRBV12-3 or TRBV12-4 and J is TRBJ2-4; D gene uncertain. V dropped 6 bases and J dropped 0 bases, with 3 bases sitting between them. This CDR3 is built from 12 residues. CDR3 sequence reads: CASRLAKNIQYF. The CDR3 nucleotides are TGTGCCAGCAGACTAGCCAAAAACATTCAGTACTTC.

V and J are TRBV4-2 and TRBJ2-1; TRBD2 aligns across 9 bases. The ends lost 7 bases at V and 7 bases at J; junction bases unmatched: 11. This CDR3 has 15 amino acids. Germline V gene sequence: CDR1 LGHNA, CDR2 YNFKEQ. The CDR3 DNA follows: TGTGCCAGCAACTTAGGTAGCGGGAGCCAGAATGAGCAGTTCTTC. Residues: CASNLGSGSQNEQFF.

The chain joins TRBV19 to TRBJ1-1; TRBD1 aligns across 7 bases. Losses at the gene ends were 4 bases for V and 2 bases for J; bases not matched to a gene: 4. The V gene's germline CDR1 is LNHDA and CDR2 SQIVND (reference sequence). The CDR3 is 14 amino acids. The CDR3 loop reads CASSKGTVNTEAFF. CDR3 DNA: TGTGCCAGTAGTAAAGGGACAGTAAACACTGAAGCTTTCTTT. Drawing the rest from reference TRBV19 and TRBJ1-1, the complete variable domain is DGGITQSPKYLFRKEGQNVTLSCEQNLNHDAMYWYRQDPGQGLRLIYYSQIVNDFQKGDIAEGYSVSREKKESFPLTVTSAQKNPTAFYLCASSKGTVNTEAFFGQGTRLTVV.

V gene TRBV7-5 combines with J gene TRBJ1-6; the table's D call, TRBD1, has no DNA check behind it. TRBV7-5 counts as a pseudogene. This CDR3 spans 17 amino acids. The CDR3 nucleotides are TGTGCCAGAAGCTTAGTAACAGGTGAGGACCCGGATTCACCCCTCCACTTT. Translated: CARSLVTGEDPDSPLHF.

The gene calls are TRBV11-2 and TRBJ1-1; D gene unclear. With 1 base removed from V and 8 bases from J, the gap between germline ends came to 11 bases. Germline-derived CDR1 and CDR2 are SGHAT and FQNNGV. The CDR3 consists of 13 residues. The CDR3 DNA reads TGTGCCAGCAGCTTAGTAATGAGGGCCGAAGCTTTCTTT. It is translated as CASSLVMRAEAFF. Looking up the rest from reference TRBV11-2 and TRBJ1-1 gives the full variable domain: EAGVAQSPRYKIIEKRQSVAFWCNPISGHATLYWYQQILGQGPKLLIQFQNNGVVDDSQLPKDRFSAERLKGVDSTLKIQPAKLEDSAVYLCASSLVMRAEAFFGQGTRLTVV.

The chain links TRBV7-6 to TRBJ2-1; 8 bases are shared with TRBD1. Germline assignment: CDR1 SGHVS and CDR2 FNYEAQ. CDR3 length equals 15 residues. Unmatched junction bases numbered 5, after V lost 1 base and J lost 6 bases. CDR3 DNA sequence: TGTGCCAGCAGCTTAGTTCAGGGGGCGCCCAATGAGCAGTTCTTC. Protein product: CASSLVQGAPNEQFF.

CDR3 coding DNA: TGCGCCAGCAGCCAAGATGGGACAGTGCCACCCCTCCACTTT. It is translated as CASSQDGTVPPLHF. The rearrangement links TRBV4-1 to TRBJ1-6; TRBD1 aligns across 7 bases. The CDR3 consists of 14 residues. V lost 0 bases and J lost 11; bases outside the gene matches: 4. Germline loops: CDR1 MGHRA, CDR2 YSYEKL.

The count of this clone is one. The chain is built from TRBV12-3 or TRBV12-4 and TRBJ1-1; D ambiguous. V lost 5 bases and J lost 1, with 8 bases in between. The CDR3 loop spans 13 amino acids. CDR3 in DNA: TGTGCCAGCAGTGTAACTTGGAACACTGAAGCTTTCTTT. It translates to CASSVTWNTEAFF.

V is TRBV5-1 and J is TRBJ2-7; 7 nucleotides match TRBD1. Germline lookup yields CDR1 SGHRS and CDR2 YFSETQ. V trimming: 3 bases; J trimming: 3 bases; junction bases outside the gene matches: 9. The CDR3 has 15 amino acids. The CDR3 bases are TGCGCCAGCAGCTCGGACCGGGACAGCTACTACGAGCAGTACTTC. This encodes CASSSDRDSYYEQYF.

V and J are TRBV6-6 and TRBJ1-2; the D is unclear. CDR1 MNHNY and CDR2 SVGAGI come from the germline V gene (reference sequence). The CDR3 has 12 residues. V was cut by 8 bases and J by 7 bases, with 14 bases left in between. The CDR3 DNA follows: TGTGCCAGCTGCCGTAGCGTTCTTGGCTACACCTTC. Its translation: CASCRSVLGYTF.

The chain couples TRBV5-8 to TRBJ2-2, with 9 nucleotides matching TRBD2. The CDR3 loop spans 15 amino acids. J gave up 4 bases and V 1 base, and 2 bases lay outside the gene matches. Germline V gives CDR1 SGHTS, CDR2 YDEGEE. This CDR3 is CASSLRSGGTGELFF. In nucleotides, the CDR3 is TGTGCCAGCAGCTTGCGTAGCGGGGGCACCGGGGAGCTGTTTTTT.

The chain has TRBV5-1 and TRBJ1-1; TRBD1 matches 9 bases. V lost 2 bases to trimming and J lost 3 bases; unmatched junction nucleotides: 8. This CDR3 has 16 amino acids. The V gene's germline CDR1 is SGHRS and CDR2 YFSETQ. CDR3 protein: CASSFGTGFWDTEAFF. In DNA form, the CDR3 reads TGCGCCAGCAGCTTCGGGACAGGGTTTTGGGACACTGAAGCTTTCTTT.

V and J are TRBV2 and TRBJ2-5, with D tentatively TRBD1 (5 bases). CDR1 and CDR2 (germline): SNHLY, FYNNEI. This CDR3 has 12 amino acids. The V gene lost 5 bases and the J gene lost 5 bases, with 9 bases spanning the gap. Here the CDR3 DNA reads TGTGCCAGCAGTTCTAGGGGTGAGACCCAGTACTTC. Its protein product is CASSSRGETQYF.

The chain uses TRBV28 and TRBJ1-4; D gene uncertain. The V gene lost 7 bases and the J gene lost 12 bases, with 15 bases spanning the gap. This CDR3 is built from 12 residues. Germline V gene data show CDR1 as MDHEN and CDR2 as SYDVKM. CDR3 amino acids: CASNYGGFQLFF. The CDR3 region has the DNA TGTGCCAGCAACTATGGAGGCTTTCAACTGTTTTTT.

The chain has TRBV7-2 and TRBJ1-1; the match to TRBD1 covers 7 bases. Trimming took 3 bases from V and 0 from J; bases not matched to a gene: 4. The CDR3 is 15 residues long. Germline-derived CDR1 and CDR2 are SGHTA and FQGNSA. The CDR3 sequence: CASSFGTAMNTEAFF. CDR3 coding DNA: TGTGCCAGCAGCTTTGGGACAGCAATGAACACTGAAGCTTTCTTT.

The chain joins TRBV12-5 to TRBJ2-1; TRBD1 matches at 10 bases. The CDR3 length is 18 residues. Germline values: CDR1 LGHNT, CDR2 FRNRAP. Trimming took 4 bases from V and 4 from J; bases not matched to a gene: 13. CDR3 DNA: TGTGCTAGTGGTTCGGGGGACAGGGGACTGTCGGGATACAATGAGCAGTTCTTC. It encodes CASGSGDRGLSGYNEQFF.

The chain joins TRBV7-2 to TRBJ2-5; TRBD2 might be the D (6 bases). Deletions cut 4 bases from V and 7 bases from J, with 16 bases between. This CDR3 region has 14 residues. CDR1 is SGHTA and CDR2 is FQGNSA in the germline V gene. CDR3 DNA sequence: TGTGCCAGCAGCTCGCGACTAGATTCCGGGACCCAGTACTTC. It is translated as CASSSRLDSGTQYF.

The sample holds one count of this clone. This rearrangement joins TRBV7-2 to TRBJ1-5; weak D call: TRBD1 (5 bases). Germline V gene sequence: CDR1 SGHTA, CDR2 FQGNSA. The V end lost 5 bases, the J end lost 0 bases, and 11 bases lay between the germline ends. The CDR3 totals 15 residues. CDR3 residues: CASSPLGGSNQPQHF. The CDR3 DNA reads TGTGCCAGCAGCCCGTTGGGGGGTAGCAATCAGCCCCAGCATTTT.

This chain joins TRBV6-4 and TRBJ2-3; 9 bases line up with TRBD2. J gave up 7 bases and V 3 bases, and 5 bases lay outside the gene matches. Germline CDR1 and CDR2: MRHNA and SNTAGT. The CDR3 runs to 14 residues. This CDR3 is CASSEGTSINTQYF. The CDR3 region has the DNA TGTGCCAGCAGTGAGGGGACTAGCATAAATACGCAGTATTTT.

The V and J genes are TRBV5-1 and TRBJ2-4; D is unresolved. This CDR3 has 14 amino acids. The germline V and J ends were trimmed by 4 bases and 6 bases, with 14 bases remaining between them. Germline V lookup: CDR1 SGHRS, CDR2 YFSETQ. CDR3 in amino acids: CASSPLVSGNIQYF. CDR3 nucleotides: TGCGCCAGCAGCCCCCTGGTGTCGGGAAACATTCAGTACTTC.

V is TRBV10-3 and J is TRBJ1-2; TRBD1 agrees at 8 bases. V gave up 6 bases and J gave up 8 bases; unmatched junction bases: 8. The CDR3 has 13 amino acids. Germline-derived CDR1 and CDR2 are ENHRY and SYGVKD. The CDR3 DNA is TGTGCCATCAGGAGGCAGGGGGCGGAAGGCTACACCTTC. Translated: CAIRRQGAEGYTF.

The rearrangement uses TRBV18 and TRBJ1-3; no reliable D call. CDR3 length: 15 amino acids. The V and J ends lost 0 bases and 2 bases respectively, with 8 bases between them. The germline V gene encodes CDR1 KGHSH and CDR2 LQKENI. In nucleotides, the CDR3 is TGTGCCAGCTCACCACCGGCCAGGACTGGAAACACCATATATTTT. Amino acid sequence: CASSPPARTGNTIYF.

V is TRBV5-4 and J is TRBJ2-3; 7 nucleotides line up with TRBD1. Trimming at V came to 2 bases and at J to 0 bases, leaving 9 bases not matched to a gene. Germline loops: CDR1 SGHNT, CDR2 YYREEE (reference sequence). The CDR3 is 17 residues long. In DNA form, the CDR3 reads TGTGCCAGCAGCTTAAGGCGGAAGGGGGCTAGCACAGATACGCAGTATTTT. This gives the protein CASSLRRKGASTDTQYF.